These T cell receptor beta chains were read from a single sample in a study of neoadjuvant anti-PD-1 for oral cavity cancer. Sequenced by immunoSEQ multiplex PCR; TCRdb stores in-frame clones only, minus some. The repertoire has some 14,000 clones, around 82% of them found once; the top ten carry roughly 2.3%. The input for sequencing was PBMCs, taken after nivolumab (anti-PD-1) treatment. These receptor sequences come from a person between 40 and 79 years old with oral cavity squamous cell carcinoma. The CDR3 runs from the conserved cysteine through the conserved F or W. A D gene is named only where the DNA matches it firmly. The size field is filled for only some rows; it gives once, few, many or a size class.

TRBJ2-2 | TRBD2 | - | TRBV7-8 | TGTGCCAGCAGCCCAGCAAGGCGGGAGGGCCTGACCGGGGAGCTGTTTTTT | CASSPARREGLTGELFF
TRBJ1-4 | - | - | TRBV2 | TGTGCCAGCAGGACTCTTAGGGGGTTCGCCTTTGAAAAACTGTTTTTT | CASRTLRGFAFEKLFF
TRBJ2-1 | - | - | TRBV11-2 | TGTGCCAGCAGCCGTTCGATCAATGAGCAGTTCTTC | CASSRSINEQFF
TRBJ2-7 | - | - | TRBV4-1 | TGCGCCAGCAGCCAGGATCAGGGCCCCTACGAGCAGTACTTC | CASSQDQGPYEQYF
TRBJ1-1 | - | few | TRBV28 | TGTGCCACCCGAGGGGTCTTGAACACTGAAGCTTTCTTT | CATRGVLNTEAFF
TRBJ2-2 | - | - | TRBV5-1 | TGCGCCAGCAGCTTGGCGGGGCCGGGGTTCTCCGGGGAGCTGTTTTTT | CASSLAGPGFSGELFF
TRBJ1-2 | TRBD1 | - | TRBV5-1 | TGCGCCAGCAGCCCAGCGGGACAGATTAACTATGGCTACACCTTC | CASSPAGQINYGYTF
TRBJ1-2 | TRBD1 | once | TRBV19 | TGTGCCAGTGAACCGGGACAGGGCGGGAACTATGGCTACACCTTC | CASEPGQGGNYGYTF
TRBJ2-1 | - | - | TRBV6-1 | TGTGCCAGCAGTTTACAGGGCGCATACAATGAGCAGTTCTTC | CASSLQGAYNEQFF
TRBJ2-7 | - | once | TRBV6-5 | TGTGCCAGCAGTTGGGAGTACGAGCAGTACTTC | CASSWEYEQYF
TRBJ1-2 | - | - | TRBV7-9 | TGTGCCAGCAGCTTAGGGGCAGGGACTCAAGGCTACACCTTC | CASSLGAGTQGYTF
TRBJ2-6 | - | once | TRBV5-1 | TGCGCCAGCAGCTTGCGTGGCTCTGGGGCCAACGTCCTGACTTTC | CASSLRGSGANVLTF
TRBJ2-1 | - | once | TRBV7-3 | TGTGCCAGCAGCACAGGGACCCTCCGAAATGGTAATGAGCAGTTCTTC | CASSTGTLRNGNEQFF
TRBJ1-2 | - | - | TRBV2 | TGTGCCAGCCGAAAGTCCCCCGGAAGAACTGGCTACACCTTC | CASRKSPGRTGYTF
TRBJ1-1 | - | - | TRBV18 | TGTGCCAGCTCATCCAACCCGGTGGGGGGTACTGAAGCTTTCTTT | CASSSNPVGGTEAFF
TRBJ2-1 | - | - | TRBV6-5 | TGTGCCAGCAGTTACTCTATCAGGGGAACCAATGAGCAGTTCTTC | CASSYSIRGTNEQFF
TRBJ2-1 | - | once | TRBV5-4 | TGTGCCAGCAGCTCCCCCCCGCTGGGCTACAATGAGCAGTTCTTC | CASSSPPLGYNEQFF
TRBJ1-3 | - | - | TRBV6-5 | TGTGCCAGCAGTTACGGGCCTATTTTCTCTGGAAACACCATATATTTT | CASSYGPIFSGNTIYF
TRBJ1-5 | - | - | TRBV28 | TGTGCCAGCAGTGGAGGATACACCTATAGCAATCAGCCCCAGCATTTT | CASSGGYTYSNQPQHF
TRBJ2-7 | TRBD2 | - | TRBV10-2 | TGCGCCAGCAGTGAGTTTAGTAGGGGACTAGCGGGGGGGCCTTTGGAGCAGTACTTC | CASSEFSRGLAGGPLEQYF
TRBJ2-7 | - | - | TRBV5-1 | TGCGCCAGCAGCACTCAGGGACGGAGCTACGAGCAGTACTTC | CASSTQGRSYEQYF
TRBJ2-7 | - | - | TRBV6-5 | TGTGCCAGCAGTTACAGGGCTGTGTACCCCTACGAGCAGTACTTC | CASSYRAVYPYEQYF
TRBJ2-7 | - | - | TRBV19 | TGTGCCAGTAGTATAGATCTGTACAACTCCTACGAGCAGTACTTC | CASSIDLYNSYEQYF
TRBJ1-1 | - | - | TRBV5-1 | TGCGCCAGCAGCTTGGGAAGGGCCACCCTGAACACTGAAGCTTTCTTT | CASSLGRATLNTEAFF
TRBJ2-5 | - | - | TRBV6-1 | TGTGCCAGCGCCCGACAGATCCAAGAGACCCAGTACTTC | CASARQIQETQYF
TRBJ1-5 | - | - | TRBV6-6 | TGTGCCAGCAGTTACTCTGGCCAGCCCCAGCATTTT | CASSYSGQPQHF
TRBJ2-6 | TRBD1 | - | TRBV5-1 | TGCGCCAGCAGCCCGGGACAGGGGGGTAGTGGGGCCAACGTCCTGACTTTC | CASSPGQGGSGANVLTF
TRBJ2-1 | - | - | TRBV10-3 | TGTGCCATCAATAGCGGACAAGGCTCCTACAATGAGCAGTTCTTC | CAINSGQGSYNEQFF
TRBJ1-4 | TRBD1 | - | TRBV19 | TGTGCCACCTCCGACACCGGGACAGGGGATGAAAAACTGTTTTTT | CATSDTGTGDEKLFF
TRBJ2-2 | - | - | TRBV18 | TGTGCCAGCTCACCACCGTGGGGGCGCAGAACCGGGGAGCTGTTTTTT | CASSPPWGRRTGELFF
TRBJ2-5 | - | - | TRBV30 | TGTGCCTGGAGTGCCCGGGACATTAAGGGGTACTTC | CAWSARDIKGYF
TRBJ1-6 | TRBD1 | - | TRBV7-9 | TGTGCCAGCAGCTTCGACAGGGATTCACCCCTCCACTTT | CASSFDRDSPLHF
TRBJ1-3 | - | once | TRBV27 | TGTGCCAGCAGCATAACGAGAGGATTTGGAAACACCATATATTTT | CASSITRGFGNTIYF
TRBJ1-1 | TRBD1 | - | TRBV30 | TGTGCCTGGAACAGGGGTTTTAACACTGAAGCTTTCTTT | CAWNRGFNTEAFF
TRBJ2-1 | - | - | TRBV6-5 | TGTGCCAGCAGTTTCGTAGCGGCCCTCGGCTACAATGAGCAGTTCTTC | CASSFVAALGYNEQFF
TRBJ2-5 | - | - | TRBV4-1 | TGCGCCAGCAGCCAGCTGGGACTCTCCCAAGAGACCCAGTACTTC | CASSQLGLSQETQYF
TRBJ1-1 | TRBD1 | - | TRBV11-2 | TGTGCCAGCAGCTTATTAAGGGGGCGCTTGGACACTGAAGCTTTCTTT | CASSLLRGRLDTEAFF
TRBJ2-2 | - | - | TRBV6-4 | TGTGCCAGCAGTGACTCAGCGACCGGGGAGCTGTTTTTT | CASSDSATGELFF
TRBJ1-4 | - | once | TRBV5-1 | TGCGCCAGCAGCTCAATCCCGGGAGGTGAAAAACTGTTTTTT | CASSSIPGGEKLFF